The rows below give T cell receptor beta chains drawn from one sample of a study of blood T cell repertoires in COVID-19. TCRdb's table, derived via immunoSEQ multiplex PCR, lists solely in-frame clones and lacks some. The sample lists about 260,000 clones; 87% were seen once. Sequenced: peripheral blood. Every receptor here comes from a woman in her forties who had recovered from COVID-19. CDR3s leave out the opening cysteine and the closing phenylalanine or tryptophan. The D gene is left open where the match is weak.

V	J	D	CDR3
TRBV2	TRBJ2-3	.	ASSGDSPDTQY
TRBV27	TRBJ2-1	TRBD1	ASSLLGGVDHEQF
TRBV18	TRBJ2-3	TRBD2	ASSLFGLVGTDTQY
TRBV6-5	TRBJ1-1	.	ASSSPGGTNTEAF
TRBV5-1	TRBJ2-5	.	ASSFDTQETQY
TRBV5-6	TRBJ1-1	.	ASSWVGEGTEAF
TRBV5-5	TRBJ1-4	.	ASSLSPRRGNNEKLF
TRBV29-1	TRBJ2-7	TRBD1	SVVRTGTYEQY
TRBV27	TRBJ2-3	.	ASSPTTGRGTQY
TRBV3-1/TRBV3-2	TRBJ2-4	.	ASSQGTASAKNIQY
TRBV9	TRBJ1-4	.	ASSVGGHGGEKLF
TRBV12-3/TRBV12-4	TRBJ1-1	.	ASSRQVNTEAF
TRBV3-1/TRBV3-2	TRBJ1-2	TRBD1	ASSPTGEGYGYT
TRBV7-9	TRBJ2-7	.	ASSPGAGRYEQY
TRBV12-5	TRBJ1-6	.	AGGGPTYNSPLH
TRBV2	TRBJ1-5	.	ASRTVGYQPQH
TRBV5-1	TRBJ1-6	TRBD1	ASSLGQGANSPLH
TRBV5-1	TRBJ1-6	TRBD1	ASSLVYGGGNSPLH
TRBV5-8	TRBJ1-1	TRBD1	ASSFPPGTGVGMNTEAF
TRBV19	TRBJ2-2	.	ASSTSGELF
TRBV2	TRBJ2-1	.	ASSEVGWGGQNEQF
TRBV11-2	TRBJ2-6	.	ASSTGRQRWANVLT
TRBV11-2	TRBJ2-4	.	ASSFRGAKNIQY
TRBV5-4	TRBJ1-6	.	ASSLGGEPNSPLH
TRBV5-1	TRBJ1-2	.	ASSLGQGHTNYGYT
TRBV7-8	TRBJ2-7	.	ASSPLSGVGEQY